The TCR beta chain under discussion was sequenced for a study of blood T cells in healthy people across ages. General study findings and limits: PBMCs left unsorted prevented a conclusive naive versus antigen-experienced comparison.

This clonotype was counted between two and nine times. Its antigen is undetermined. Using a J-beta primer mix together with a sample-barcoded 5' primer, a second PCR was run for about 7 to 12 cycles. Via MiXCR, TCRdb re-called the 5' RACE reads, giving one row per CDR3 protein. The profile shows some 1.5 million distinct CDR3 sequences, about 42% of them singletons. CDR3 length: 13 residues. Trimming removed 7 bases from V and 9 bases from J, with 18 bases in between. CDR1 is MNHNS and CDR2 is SASEGT in the germline V gene. The clonotype originates from a woman aged 18-29 years in good health. The rearrangement links TRBV6-1 to TRBJ2-5; no clear D gene. The sequencing sample was made of blood. The CDR3 is CASTETPRAAQYF. The CDR3 bases are TGTGCCAGCACGGAGACGCCCCGGGCGGCCCAGTACTTC.